The T cell receptor beta chain under discussion was sequenced for a study of blood T cell repertoires in COVID-19. Study summary: Whether acute or convalescent, the COVID-19 samples came from the United States, Italy and Spain. Nucleic acid was either cDNA or gDNA, and it came from T cells, B-cell-depleted T cells, or PBMCs.

This CDR3 is 15 amino acids long. Germline CDR1 and CDR2: SGHNT and YYREEE (reference sequence). V lost 0 bases and J lost 6; bases outside the gene matches: 2. Per the original data handling: Amplification of reference gene primers was used by the study to estimate nucleated cell counts. Libraries were prepared by immunoSEQ multiplex PCR; TCRdb keeps only in-frame clonotypes and omits some of them. The V and J calls and clone size were taken over from that table, and D and trimming were inferred from the DNA. This sample carries 100,000 to 150,000 clones, about nine tenths of them seen once, and the ten largest clones take 10% to 12%. A Seattle source enrolled patients during active infection and followed them longitudinally.

The sequence came from a woman between 65 and 79 years old with COVID-19, enrolled during active disease. The gene calls are TRBV5-4 and TRBJ2-5, with TRBD2 matching over 13 bases. Source material: peripheral blood. The CDR3 DNA reads TGTGCCAGCAGCTTGGGGACTAGCGGGGGAAAGACCCAGTACTTC. Translated, it gives CASSLGTSGGKTQYF.